This TCR beta chain is drawn from a study of T cell changes during pregnancy in multiple sclerosis. The CDR3 is 15 residues long. Germline assignment: CDR1 SEHNR and CDR2 FQNEAQ (reference sequence). V lost 0 bases and J lost 5; bases outside the gene matches: 5. Some clones are missing from TCRdb's copy, which holds only in-frame ones; the method was immunoSEQ multiplex PCR. Of 25,000 to 35,000 clones listed, 80% to 90% are singletons. This TCR derives from a female donor with multiple sclerosis, enrolled in a pregnancy study. Sequenced here: CD8+ T cells from peripheral blood mononuclear cells, sampled in the second trimester of pregnancy. The V call is TRBV7-9, the J call TRBJ2-5; TRBD1 matches 8 bases. CDR3 sequence: CASSLAGQGFETQYF. As DNA, the CDR3 is TGTGCCAGCAGCTTAGCCGGACAGGGATTTGAGACCCAGTACTTC.